The 14 T cell receptor beta chains reported below all come from one sample, sequenced in a study of T cells after posttransplantation cyclophosphamide. Assay: immunoSEQ multiplex PCR; the TCRdb copy retains only in-frame clones and omits some. The sample lists about 12,000 clones, none appearing once, the ten largest making up more than 7%. Sequences were obtained from PBMCs. The receptor source for this set is a woman in her thirties or forties in good health, CMV-negative, and a related stem cell transplant donor.

This clone was found many times. The rearrangement links TRBV7-2 to TRBJ1-5, with 10 nucleotides matching TRBD1. Germline V gives CDR1 SGHTA, CDR2 FQGNSA. V lost 5 bases, J lost 6 bases, and 4 bases stayed unmatched. The CDR3 runs 14 residues. The CDR3 DNA sequence: TGTGCCAGCAGCGTCGGGACAGGGGTTCAGCCCCAGCATTTT. Translation gives CASSVGTGVQPQHF.

The chain uses TRBV29-1 and TRBJ2-3; possibly TRBD1 for D (6 bases). The V gene lost 0 bases and the J gene lost 4 bases, with 8 bases spanning the gap. The CDR3 consists of 13 residues. Germline V gene lookup returns CDR1 SQVTM and CDR2 ANQGSEA. The CDR3 spells CSVEEYRADTQYF. The CDR3 DNA reads as TGCAGCGTTGAAGAGTACAGGGCAGATACGCAGTATTTT.

This clone was detected many times. The CDR3 here is CAWMASGRYEQFF. CDR3 nucleotide sequence: TGTGCCTGGATGGCCAGCGGGAGGTATGAGCAGTTCTTC. The chain has TRBV30 and TRBJ2-1, with 9 bases matching TRBD2. The CDR3 extends over 13 amino acids. The germline gives CDR1 GTSNPN, CDR2 SVGIG (reference sequence). The trim removed 4 bases at V and 8 bases at J, leaving 6 bases unmatched.

This clone was picked up many times. The genes are TRBV18 and TRBJ1-1; 11 nucleotides line up with TRBD1. This CDR3 region has 15 residues. Trimming removed 6 bases from V and 2 bases from J; junction bases left unmatched: 5. Looked up from germline, CDR1 is KGHSH and CDR2 is LQKENI. The CDR3 bases are TGTGCCAGCTCCGTTAGGACAGGGGGCAACACTGAAGCTTTCTTT. It translates to CASSVRTGGNTEAFF.

In its sample, this clone was seen many times. One end of the junction is discordant with germline, which a read error may explain. The V and J genes are TRBV7-7 and TRBJ2-2; TRBD2 is a possible D gene (6 bases). Germline CDR1 reads SSHAT; CDR2 reads FNYEAQ (reference sequence). CDR3 length equals 15 residues. CDR3 amino acids: CASSLLPGGAGELFF. The CDR3 nucleotides are TGTGCTAGCAGCTTACTTCCAGGCGGGGCCGGGGAGCTGTTTTTT. The variable domain in full, completed from reference TRBV7-7 and TRBJ2-2, reads GAGVSQSPRYKVTKRGQDVTLRCDPISSHATLYWYQQALGQGPEFLTYFNYEAQPDKSGLPSDRFSAERPEGSISTLTIQRTEQRDSAMYRCASSLLPGGAGELFFGEGSRLTVL.

This clone was recorded many times. The rearrangement joins TRBV6-2 or TRBV6-3 to TRBJ2-7, with D perhaps being TRBD1 or TRBD2 (5 bases each). The CDR3 has 12 residues. From germline, CDR1 is MNHEY and CDR2 SVGEGT. The V gene lost 6 bases and the J gene lost 7 bases, with 13 bases spanning the gap. DNA of the CDR3: TGTGCCAGCAGGCAGACAGAGGGGGAGCAGTACTTC. Translation gives CASRQTEGEQYF.

This clone was observed a handful of times. This rearrangement joins TRBV11-2 to TRBJ1-1; the D is unclear. CDR1 is SGHAT, CDR2 FQNNGV, per germline. This CDR3 is built from 15 residues. V shed 1 base and J shed 7 bases, with 16 bases lying between them. Here the CDR3 DNA reads TGTGCCAGCAGCTTAGGGTTAGGGCATCTTTTTGAAGCTTTCTTT. Amino acids: CASSLGLGHLFEAFF.

The sample holds many counts of this clone. The chain combines TRBV6-5 with TRBJ2-2; D is ambiguous. CDR3 length: 15 residues. V lost 2 bases to trimming and J lost 5 bases, with 12 bases between them. Germline assignment: CDR1 MNHEY and CDR2 SVGAGI. In DNA form, the CDR3 reads TGTGCCAGCAGTTACCTCCGACAACCGACCGGGGAGCTGTTTTTT. Protein sequence: CASSYLRQPTGELFF.

This clone was detected many times. The V call is TRBV11-2, the J call TRBJ2-1, with D perhaps given as TRBD1 or TRBD2 (5 bases each). CDR3 length equals 14 residues. Trimming stripped 5 bases from V and 8 bases from J, with 16 bases between. Germline CDR1 and CDR2: SGHAT and FQNNGV. In DNA, the CDR3 is TGTGCCAGCAGCCCTTCCACAGGAGGTTATGAGCAGTTCTTC. This translates into CASSPSTGGYEQFF.

This clone was counted many times. V is TRBV5-4 and J is TRBJ1-1, with 8 bases lining up with TRBD1. The junction had 3 bases not matched to a gene; V was cut back by 3 bases and J by 2 bases. Germline V gene data show CDR1 as SGHNT and CDR2 as YYREEE (reference sequence). The length of the CDR3 is 14 residues. CDR3 residues: CASSSGQGNTEAFF. The CDR3 DNA is TGTGCCAGCAGCTCCGGACAGGGAAACACTGAAGCTTTCTTT.

This clone was recorded at least ten times. The chain carries TRBV6-2 or TRBV6-3 and TRBJ2-4, with TRBD1 matching 10 bases. V lost 5 bases, J lost 0 bases, and 10 bases stayed unmatched. Germline V lookup: CDR1 MNHEY, CDR2 SVGEGT. This CDR3 region has 18 residues. CDR3 nucleotides: TGTGCCAGCAGTCCCAGACAGGGGGCGGGGCGAGCCAAAAACATTCAGTACTTC. Its protein is CASSPRQGAGRAKNIQYF.

Many counts were recorded for this clone. The chain employs TRBV20-1 and TRBJ2-3, with TRBD2 as a possible D gene (6 bases). Looked up from germline, CDR1 is DFQATT and CDR2 is SNEGSKA (reference sequence). Trimming cost V 7 bases and J 1 base, with 6 bases left between them. The CDR3 is made up of 11 amino acids. CDR3 residues: CSGGGTDTQYF. CDR3 coding DNA: TGCAGTGGCGGGGGCACAGATACGCAGTATTTT.

This clone was counted many times. CDR3 protein: CASSYIGLAGDEQFF. Written as DNA, the CDR3 is TGTGCCAGCAGTTACATCGGGCTAGCGGGAGATGAGCAGTTCTTC. This sequence joins TRBV6-6 and TRBJ2-1; 10 positions match TRBD2. V gave up 2 bases and J gave up 8 bases; unmatched junction bases: 6. This CDR3 spans 15 amino acids. Germline assignment: CDR1 MNHNY and CDR2 SVGAGI (reference sequence).

In this sample, this clone turned up many times. The chain links TRBV4-1 to TRBJ1-3; TRBD1 might be the D (6 bases). The CDR3 is made up of 14 amino acids. Trimming cost V 1 base and J 2 bases, with 6 bases left between them. Germline CDR1 reads MGHRA; CDR2 reads YSYEKL. Here the CDR3 reads CASSQAGAGNTIYF. The CDR3 DNA follows: TGCGCCAGCAGCCAAGCAGGGGCTGGAAACACCATATATTTT.